This T cell receptor beta chain was sequenced for a study of graft-versus-host responses after intestinal transplantation. On the study more broadly: Anti-thymocyte globulin induction preceded two to four years of tacrolimus and steroid maintenance in all recipients.

Germline values: CDR1 SQVTM, CDR2 ANQGSEA. V was clipped by 3 bases and J by 1 base, with 7 bases between them. This CDR3 region has 13 residues. A note on this clone: Its specificity is unknown.

Method: immunoSEQ multiplex PCR; TCRdb's copy keeps in-frame clones and lacks some. The sample carries about 39,000 clones, around 96% recorded once. The receptor's source is a human donor who was the organ donor for an intestinal transplant. The chain joins TRBV29-1 to TRBJ2-1; D is possibly TRBD1 (5 bases). The specimen comprised unstimulated CD8+ T cells sorted from spleen or lymph node cells, sampled before transplant. This chain's CDR3 is CSVDRESYNEQFF. In DNA, the CDR3 is TGCAGCGTTGACAGGGAATCCTACAATGAGCAGTTCTTC.